This TCR beta chain derives from a study of regulatory T cells in long-lasting Graves disease. This clonotype appeared a few times. The CDR3 is 13 amino acids. Trimming cost V 3 bases and J 0 bases, with 6 bases left between them. The germline CDR1 and CDR2 sequences are SGDLS and YYNGEE. TCR beta libraries were built with iRepertoire HTBI primers and Arm-PCR of CDR3 regions. TCRdb ran MiXCR on the multiplex PCR reads and lists one entry per CDR3 protein. In the table there are around 430,000 distinct CDR3 sequences, less than 25% of which are singletons. The time point is: persistent/refractory GD, antithyroid drugs over 5 years with positive TRAb. Following extraction of RNA from PBMCs, that RNA was used to make the TCR library.

The V gene is TRBV9, the J gene TRBJ1-2; D is unresolved. The specimen comprised peripheral blood mononuclear cells (PBMCs), sampled when the disease was refractory, from a patient treated with antithyroid drugs. This clonotype originated in a female donor with Graves disease. The CDR3 region has the DNA TGTGCCAGCAGCGCCGAATCTAACTATGGCTACACCTTC. It encodes CASSAESNYGYTF.